The next 4 T cell receptor beta chains were all read from a single sample in a study of blood T cell repertoires in COVID-19. Profiled with immunoSEQ multiplex PCR; TCRdb holds only in-frame clones, not every one. The sample lists approximately 480,000 clones, roughly 87% seen once, with roughly 0.72% in the top ten. Sequenced: PBMCs or T cells enriched from blood (not recorded which). The receptors shown here come from a woman aged 18-30 years who had recovered from COVID-19.

The V call is TRBV10-3, the J call TRBJ1-4; 10 positions agree with TRBD1. V trimming: 3 bases; J trimming: 7 bases; junction bases outside the gene matches: 5. In germline, CDR1 is ENHRY, CDR2 SYGVKD. The CDR3 totals 15 residues. CDR3 sequence reads: CAISEKGQGPEKLFF. The DNA of the CDR3 is TGTGCCATCAGTGAAAAGGGACAGGGGCCTGAAAAACTGTTTTTT.

V gene TRBV6-6 combines with J gene TRBJ2-7, with D perhaps matching TRBD1 (6 bases). Looked up from germline, CDR1 is MNHNY and CDR2 is SVGAGI (reference sequence). There are 15 residues in the CDR3. Deletions cut 2 bases from V and 2 bases from J, with 13 bases between. CDR3 nucleotides: TGTGCCAGCAGTTACCAACAGGGAGCAGCCTACGAGCAGTACTTC. It translates to CASSYQQGAAYEQYF.

The chain combines TRBV2 with TRBJ2-7, with 9 bases identical to TRBD2. The CDR3 is 15 residues long. From germline, CDR1 is SNHLY and CDR2 FYNNEI. V lost 5 bases, J lost 3 bases, and 8 bases stayed unmatched. The CDR3 region is CASSKEGLARYEQYF. CDR3 DNA: TGTGCCAGCAGTAAAGAGGGACTAGCACGCTACGAGCAGTACTTC.

The gene calls are TRBV6-4 and TRBJ2-2; 9 nucleotides match TRBD2. Germline loops: CDR1 MRHNA, CDR2 SNTAGT. The CDR3 spans 15 residues. J gave up 5 bases and V 5 bases, and 6 bases lay outside the gene matches. The CDR3 region is CASSQRAGGTGELFF. CDR3 DNA: TGTGCCAGCAGTCAACGAGCGGGGGGAACCGGGGAGCTGTTTTTT.